This T cell receptor beta chain was sequenced during a study of CD8+ T cells in alopecia areata. On the study more broadly: Tofacitinib administration to treated patients was oral, at 5 to 10 mg twice daily. It was 6 to 18 months of tofacitinib, and then there were 6 months off drug.

Documented treatment: oral pan-JAK inhibitor, 5-10 mg twice daily. Study observations and caveats: Any link of baseline CD8+ expansion to response, resting on one nonresponder, remains uncertain.

A remark on this clone: Its cognate antigen is unknown.

TCR sequencing used cDNA made by reverse transcription of extracted RNA. The repertoire was sequenced with immunoSEQ multiplex PCR; TCRdb's copy has only in-frame clones and lacks some. The sample has 150,000 to 200,000 clones; around three fifths are singletons. Sequencing was performed on CD4+ T cells sorted from blood, taken at week 49, from a patient treated with tofacitinib. The source is a human donor with alopecia areata.

CDR3 residues: CASSSGTGDGANVLTF. The CDR3 nucleotides are TGCGCCAGCAGCTCAGGGACAGGGGATGGGGCCAACGTCCTGACTTTC. The chain couples TRBV5-1 to TRBJ2-6; 10 positions match TRBD1. CDR1 and CDR2 (germline): SGHRS, YFSETQ. V shed 3 bases and J 3 bases; nucleotides not matched to a gene: 3. The CDR3 covers 16 residues.